The clone carrying this T cell receptor beta chain is a singleton in its sample. The record originates from a study of shared T cell receptors in the human thymus. The assay was immunoSEQ multiplex PCR, and TCRdb's table has in-frame clones only and misses some. The sample includes roughly 560,000 clones, about 80% of them seen just once. Germline assignment: CDR1 SGHTA and CDR2 FQGNSA. The V and J ends lost 0 bases and 5 bases, in that order; junction bases with no gene match: 14. The CDR3 runs to 20 residues. In addition, the sample was reused for a study of human thymus T cells.

Sequenced input: thymocytes. The chain has TRBV7-2 and TRBJ2-5, with 14 bases fitting TRBD2. The TCR sequence derives from a boy less than two years old with a congenital heart defect. As DNA, the CDR3 is TGTGCCAGCAGCTTAGCAGGGACTAGCGGGAGCAGGGGGGAGATGGAGACCCAGTACTTC. It translates to CASSLAGTSGSRGEMETQYF.